The sequence of this TCR beta chain was determined in a study of blood T cells in healthy people across ages. Whole-study results and caveats: Older age coincided with a roughly linear decline in TCR beta diversity per million T cells.

The length of the CDR3 is 14 residues. V shed 5 bases and J shed 7 bases, with 14 bases lying between them. The germline V gene encodes CDR1 KGHDR and CDR2 SFDVKD. Through a sample-barcoded 5' primer and a J-beta primer mix, a second PCR was run for about 6 to 12 cycles. A minimum of 2.5 million CDR3-containing paired-end reads was obtained for each sample. Each CDR3 protein gets one entry after TCRdb re-called the 5' RACE reads with MiXCR. The sample includes roughly 1,000,000 distinct CDR3 sequences, 25% seen only once; the top ten take 0.75%. Comment on this clonotype: Its target is not known.

These data are also associated with another study on T cells of mothers and their children.

The chain uses TRBV24-1 and TRBJ2-1, with a weak D call TRBD2 (5 bases). This TCR derives from a girl aged 2 to 9 in good health. Sequencing used blood. As DNA, the CDR3 is TGTGCCACCAGTGGCGTAAAGGGCGGGAATGAGCAGTTCTTC. It yields the protein CATSGVKGGNEQFF.